Sequencing of this T cell receptor beta chain was carried out in a study of T cell repertoires in aging, cancer and after chemotherapy. Broader study findings: In each cancer cohort, median generation probability increased across chemotherapy, suggesting thymic output rebounded. In healthy donors, age-related TCR diversity loss mainly reflected lost richness.

A remark on this clonotype: Its antigen is not known.

V trimming: 7 bases; J trimming: 0 bases; junction bases outside the gene matches: 7. This CDR3 region has 16 residues. Amplification of TCR beta used genomic DNA extracted from peripheral blood. Rearranged V-D-J TRB sequences were amplified with a mixed TRB-A/B primer pool. Using its own MiXCR run on the multiplex PCR reads, TCRdb lists one record per CDR3 protein. The sample lists roughly 800 distinct CDR3 sequences, 55% to 60% occurring once. The sequenced sample consisted of blood. The clonotype comes from a human donor with a blood cancer. V is TRBV12-3 or TRBV12-4 and J is TRBJ1-3; 9 nucleotides align to TRBD1. Here the CDR3 reads CASIGTGMSSGNTIYF. In DNA, the CDR3 is TGTGCCAGCATTGGGACAGGGATGTCCTCTGGAAACACCATATATTTT.